Below, 13 T cell receptor beta chains from the same sample are listed, as sequenced in a study of memory CD4+ T cells and cytomegalovirus serostatus. The sort gate was single viable CD3+CD4+CD8-CD45RO+ cells for memory CD4+ T cells. Produced via immunoSEQ multiplex PCR; TCRdb's table is partial and in-frame only. The sample lists tens of thousands of clones; around 82% were seen once. Sequencing used memory CD4+ T cells from blood. The receptors come from an adult in good health and CMV-seronegative.

This clone was observed a single time. V usage is TRBV6-6 and J usage is TRBJ1-4, with a weak D call TRBD1 (6 bases). Deletions cut 6 bases from V and 7 bases from J, with 15 bases between. The length of the CDR3 is 14 residues. The germline V gene encodes CDR1 MNHNY and CDR2 SVGAGI (reference sequence). The CDR3 sequence is CASRPSGGREKLFF. As DNA, the CDR3 is TGTGCCAGCAGACCCTCGGGGGGCCGTGAAAAACTGTTTTTT.

On this clone: At one of its ends the junction is not consistent with the germline gene, which may arise from a read error. The J gene is TRBJ2-7, the V gene TRBV27; a possible D gene is TRBD1 (7 bases). CDR1 is MNHEY, CDR2 SMNVEV, per germline (reference sequence). The CDR3 extends over 13 amino acids. CDR3 protein: CASRKAGGLSLAF. CDR3 sequence (DNA): TGTGCCAGCCGGAAGGCAGGGGGGTTGAGCCTAGCCTTC.

The J gene is TRBJ1-1, the V gene TRBV6-1; 7 bases are a match to TRBD1. The germline V gene has CDR1 MNHNS and CDR2 SASEGT. The CDR3 sequence is 13 residues long. Trimming cost V 3 bases and J 14 bases; bases outside gene matches: 12. CDR3 loop: CASSDGQDRVRFF. Here the CDR3 DNA reads TGTGCCAGCAGTGATGGACAGGACCGTGTGAGGTTCTTT.

This chain joins TRBV7-9 and TRBJ2-1; 10 nucleotides line up with TRBD2. The CDR3 contains 13 residues. J lost 12 bases, V lost 0 bases, and 2 bases had no gene match. Germline V gives CDR1 SEHNR, CDR2 FQNEAQ (reference sequence). In DNA form, the CDR3 reads TGTGCCAGCAGCTTAGCGTTAGCGGGGGGGCAGTTCTTC. This codes for CASSLALAGGQFF.

The V call is TRBV28, the J call TRBJ1-5, with 7 bases aligning to TRBD1. CDR1 and CDR2 from the germline V gene are MDHEN and SYDVKM. This CDR3 has 16 residues. After removal of 5 bases from V and 2 bases from J, the junction contained 9 bases not matched to a gene. CDR3 DNA: TGTGCCAGCAGTCTACTCCAGGGGGAAGGCAATCAGCCCCAGCATTTT. It specifies CASSLLQGEGNQPQHF.

This chain uses TRBV5-4 with TRBJ1-2, with 7 bases matching TRBD1. The junction had 6 bases not matched to a gene; V was cut back by 4 bases and J by 6 bases. Germline V gene lookup returns CDR1 SGHNT and CDR2 YYREEE (reference sequence). The CDR3 runs to 13 residues. CDR3 bases: TGTGCCAGCAGCCTATCGACAGGGAATGGCTACACCTTC. Protein product: CASSLSTGNGYTF.

The CDR3 sequence: CASSLKRASGRSSYNEQFF. The CDR3 DNA follows: TGTGCCAGCAGCTTGAAGCGGGCTAGCGGGCGGAGCTCCTACAATGAGCAGTTCTTC. V and J are TRBV7-8 and TRBJ2-1, with 8 positions matching TRBD2. V lost 3 bases and J lost 0; bases outside the gene matches: 13. This CDR3 spans 19 amino acids. Germline V gives CDR1 SGHVS, CDR2 FQNEAQ.

The chain carries TRBV25-1 and TRBJ1-2, with a possible D match to TRBD1 (5 bases). Germline loops: CDR1 MGHDK, CDR2 SYGVNS. V was clipped by 10 bases and J by 8 bases, with 14 bases between them. The CDR3 covers 11 residues. The CDR3: CATSRARGYTF. The CDR3 DNA sequence: TGTGCCACATCCAGGGCTCGGGGCTACACCTTC.

V usage is TRBV29-1 and J usage is TRBJ2-1; D is possibly TRBD2 (6 bases). The V and J ends lost 1 base and 7 bases respectively, with 11 bases between them. This CDR3 spans 13 amino acids. Germline CDR1 is SQVTM and CDR2 is ANQGSEA. CDR3 coding DNA: TGCAGCGTTGAAGGTCTAGCGAGAAATGAGCAGTTCTTC. It encodes CSVEGLARNEQFF.

V and J are TRBV30 and TRBJ1-1, with D uncertain. The CDR3 length is 13 residues. V lost 4 bases to trimming and J lost 1 base, with 10 bases between them. Germline V gene data show CDR1 as GTSNPN and CDR2 as SVGIG (reference sequence). The chain's CDR3 is CAWKQARNTEAFF. The CDR3, as DNA: TGTGCCTGGAAGCAGGCCAGGAACACTGAAGCTTTCTTT.

This clone was recorded once. The rearrangement links TRBV6-1 to TRBJ2-5; no clear D. Per germline, CDR1 MNHNS and CDR2 SASEGT. Trimming removed 3 bases from V and 13 bases from J, with 21 bases in between. The CDR3 sequence is 14 residues long. For the CDR3, the DNA is TGTGCCAGCAGTGATGGGGTGAGGACCTTCGAAATGTACTTC. Its translation: CASSDGVRTFEMYF.

The rearrangement uses TRBV5-6 and TRBJ1-2; the D is unclear. This CDR3 region has 15 residues. From germline, CDR1 is SGHDT and CDR2 YYEEEE. The V end lost 0 bases, the J end lost 4 bases, and 13 bases lay between the germline ends. The CDR3 is CASSLGPDGPYGYTF. Here the CDR3 DNA reads TGTGCCAGCAGCTTGGGTCCCGACGGGCCCTATGGCTACACCTTC.

This clone was detected only a few times. J is TRBJ1-2 and V is TRBV9, with D unresolved. Germline V lookup: CDR1 SGDLS, CDR2 YYNGEE. V dropped 0 bases and J dropped 0 bases, with 12 bases sitting between them. The CDR3 covers 16 residues. In DNA, the CDR3 is TGTGCCAGCAGCGTAGGAGGGTCACGAGCTAACTATGGCTACACCTTC. This encodes CASSVGGSRANYGYTF. The full variable domain, rest sourced from reference TRBV9 and TRBJ1-2, is DSGVTQTPKHLITATGQRVTLRCSPRSGDLSVYWYQQSLDQGLQFLIQYYNGEERAKGNILERFSAQQFPDLHSELNLSSLELGDSALYFCASSVGGSRANYGYTFGSGTRLTVV.